This T cell receptor (beta chain) was documented in a study of blood T cell repertoires in COVID-19. Study information: Both acute and convalescent COVID-19 samples were obtained from the United States, Italy and Spain.

The germline gives CDR1 LGHDT, CDR2 YNNKEL (reference sequence). The CDR3 extends over 14 amino acids. V was pared by 2 bases and J by 6 bases, with 5 bases of the junction left unmatched. Sequenced by immunoSEQ multiplex PCR; TCRdb stores in-frame clones only, minus some. In the table there are just over 650,000 clones, about 87% of which are singletons. The receptor was isolated from a young woman with acute or convalescent COVID-19. V gene TRBV3-1 (or the pseudogene TRBV3-2) combines with J gene TRBJ1-2, with 8 bases lining up with TRBD1. Sequences were obtained from peripheral blood. The CDR3 DNA sequence: TGTGCCAGCAGCCAAAGGCAGGGGGCCGATGGCTACACCTTC. Encoded protein: CASSQRQGADGYTF.